This T cell receptor beta chain was recorded in a study of molecular identifiers for immune sequencing clone quantification. About the study: Across replicate runs, RNA obtained from approximately 20,000 or 100,000 naive CD8 cells was divided into five, with four undergoing sequencing.

Unmatched junction bases numbered 6, after V lost 7 bases and J lost 7 bases. Germline CDR1 is SQVTM and CDR2 is ANQGSEA. The length of the CDR3 is 11 residues. Points from the study as a whole: Clones carrying above 20 RNA copies accounted for over 98% of effector molecules, under 1% in naive cells. Detection of one spiked Jurkat cell's TCR RNA reportedly worked in about a million naive cells.

Bulk libraries came from a prior protocol with listed TCR primers. Via MiXCR, TCRdb re-called the PCR reads, giving one row per CDR3 protein. The table lists more than 250,000 distinct CDR3 sequences, about a fifth of them singletons, with approximately 0.85% in the top ten. This clonotype was detected many times. The antigen is not known. V usage is TRBV29-1 and J usage is TRBJ1-1; 7 bases agree with TRBD1. This clonotype was sampled from a human donor in good health. Some libraries in this study had Jurkat cell RNA spiked in. Source material: naive CD8+ T cells from blood, with Jurkat cell RNA spiked in. Regarding subset: FACS-sorted CD8+CD4-CCR7+CD45RA+ naive T cells. The CDR3 region is CSAKAGGEAFF. CDR3 nucleotide sequence: TGCAGCGCCAAGGCAGGGGGTGAAGCTTTCTTT.